This T cell receptor (beta chain) was sequenced during a study of shared clonotypes between healthy human individuals (dated by TCRdb to about 2020). In the study overall: A couple of women and a few men aged 18 to 49 years were included in the cohort. Libraries were prepared and TCR repertoires were sequenced by different laboratories using diverse techniques, in order to increase sequencing depth and limit assay-specific biases. For each donor, CD4 naive and CD4 memory were each run on three plates, CD8 naive on two plates, and CD8 memory on one plate. Leukapheresis yielded between about 0.94 and 9 billion PBMCs per donor. Blood TCR repertoires of four to six healthy adults were deeply sequenced to estimate repertoire size and the extent of clonotype sharing between individuals.

TCR CDR3 regions were amplified from genomic DNA by multiplex PCR using the deep immunoSEQ assay. Genomic DNA extracted from each cell subset was distributed evenly over all wells of several immunoSEQ 96-well plates, and each plate served as one replicate. For sorted subsets, each replicate PCR was loaded with around 200 ng genomic DNA, equivalent to 25,000 to 35,000 T cell genomes. The purified libraries were quantified using a Qubit 3.0 fluorometer, sized with a Bioanalyzer 2100, and then quantified again using the KAPA Library Quantification kit. A separate single-read 150-cycle Illumina NextSeq 550 flow cell was used to sequence each immunoSEQ 96-well plate. Under the source paper's analysis protocol: The immunoSEQ output contained only junctional sequences without quality scores, so filtering could not match that applied to full-length reads. Sequences were annotated with PyIR, a Python wrapper for IgBLAST v1.9, and V/J genes and CDR3 were assigned using IMGT germline references. Any read was removed if the V/J assignment was weak (E-value above 1e-6), the CDR3 was missing, or the read contained stop codons, out-of-frame junctions, or ambiguous translated residues. A V3J clonotype was defined by an identical inferred V gene, J gene, and CDR3 amino acid sequence. The percentage overlap between two repertoires was calculated by dividing the number of shared unique clonotypes by the size of the smaller repertoire. Three approaches were used to assess repertoire richness: RTK rarefaction, the Chao1 estimator, and Recon v2.1 estimates of unobserved clonotypes. OLGA was used to compute generation probabilities for all TCRbeta clonotypes that the gDNA method yielded from several donors. The table was pulled from immuneACCESS by TCRdb, which kept in-frame rearrangements only. Such tables lose some clones; where checked, under half of the loss comes from unresolved V genes, and the rest has no known cause. V and J calls and clone size follow that table, whereas D and trimming were derived from the DNA. This sample comprises around 2,000,000 clones, about 95% of them detected only once. The ten top clones hold about 1.1% of the sample.

Study-level results and caveats: Naive subsets generally had larger estimated clonotype richness than memory subsets did. Even with the large sequencing depth, rarefaction of the sorted-subset datasets indicated that sequencing was incomplete. Across four donors, around 5% of naive CD4, roughly 3.5% of naive CD8, about 2% of memory CD4, and approximately 0.4% of memory CD8 clonotypes were shared. Clonotypes shared by all four sorted-subset donors showed higher generation probabilities than non-shared clonotypes. Based on pairwise subsampling, the degree of clonotype sharing among donors was expected to be affected by sequencing depth. Sampling was limited to blood, and TCR repertoires in tissue likely differ from TCR repertoires in blood. Because the study included only a small number of donors, the genetic and exposure-history diversity represented was limited.

The germline V gene provides CDR1 MDHEN and CDR2 SYDVKM. Including the terminal cysteine and phenylalanine, the CDR3 comprises 14 residues. Only CDR3 DNA is held: 42 bases, read in frame from base 1. CD8 naive samples consisted of CD45RO-negative cells that were positively selected for CCR7, yielding a CD45RA+CCR7+ population without TemRA cells. The donors were healthy, HIV-negative adults with no recently reported acute infections or vaccinations. All donors were Caucasian adults living in Nashville, Tennessee, USA. After blood collection by leukapheresis, PBMCs were isolated using Ficoll-Histopaque density gradient centrifugation and then cryopreserved in the vapor phase of liquid nitrogen. Analytical flow cytometry was used to check the purity and quantity of each magnetically sorted T cell population. Genomic DNA was isolated from each sorted fraction and quantified by UV absorbance on a Nanodrop 2000c.

About this clone itself: Its antigen is not yet known. No base quality information exists; no much larger clone differs at one position.

The source material was naive CD8+ T cells sorted from blood. The meaning of the sample's cell subset or site label: CD45RA+CCR7+. The chain links TRBV28 with TRBJ1-5, and TRBD1 matches 8 of the central bases. The clonotype originates from a man between 18 and 29 years old in good health. The CDR3 reads as follows: CASLGTGHNQPQHF. In nucleotides, the sequence is TGTGCTAGCCTGGGGACAGGCCACAATCAGCCCCAGCATTTT. The full variable domain, completed from the reference TRBV28 and TRBJ1-5 proteins outside the CDR3, reads DVKVTQSSRYLVKRTGEKVFLECVQDMDHENMFWYRQDPGLGLRLIYFSYDVKMKEKGDIPEGYSVSREKKERFSLILESASTNQTSMYLCASLGTGHNQPQHFGDGTRLSIL.